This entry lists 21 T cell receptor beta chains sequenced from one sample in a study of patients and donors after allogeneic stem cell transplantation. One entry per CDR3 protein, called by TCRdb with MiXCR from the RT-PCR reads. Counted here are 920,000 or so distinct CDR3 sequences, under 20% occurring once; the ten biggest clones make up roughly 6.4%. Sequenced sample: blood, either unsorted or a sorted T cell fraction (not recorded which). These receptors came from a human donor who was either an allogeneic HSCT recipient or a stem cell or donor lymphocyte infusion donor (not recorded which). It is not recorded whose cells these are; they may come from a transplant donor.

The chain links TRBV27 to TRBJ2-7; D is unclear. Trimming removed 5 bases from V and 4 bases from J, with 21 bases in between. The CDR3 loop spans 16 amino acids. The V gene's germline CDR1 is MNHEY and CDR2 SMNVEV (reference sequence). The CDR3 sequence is CASSPNSAALSYEQYF. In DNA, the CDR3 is TGTGCCAGCAGTCCCAACTCCGCAGCCCTCTCTTACGAGCAGTACTTC.

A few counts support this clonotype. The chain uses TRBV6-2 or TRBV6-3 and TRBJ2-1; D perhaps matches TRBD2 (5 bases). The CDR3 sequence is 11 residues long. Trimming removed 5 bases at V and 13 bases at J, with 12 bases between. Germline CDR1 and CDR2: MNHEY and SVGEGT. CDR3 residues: CASSPGIEQFF. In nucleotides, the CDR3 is TGTGCCAGCAGTCCCGGGATTGAACAGTTCTTC.

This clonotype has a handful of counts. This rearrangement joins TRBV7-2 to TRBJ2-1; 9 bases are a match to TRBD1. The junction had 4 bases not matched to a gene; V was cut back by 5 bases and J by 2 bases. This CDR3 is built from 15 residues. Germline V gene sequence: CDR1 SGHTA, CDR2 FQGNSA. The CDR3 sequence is CASSDRDRAYNEQFF. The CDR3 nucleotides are TGTGCCAGCAGCGACCGGGACAGGGCCTACAATGAGCAGTTCTTC.

The CDR3 nucleotides are TGCGCCAGCAGCCCGAGGACAGGGCCACAGAATGAAAAACTGTTTTTT. This sequence encodes CASSPRTGPQNEKLFF. The chain combines TRBV5-1 with TRBJ1-4; 8 nucleotides align to TRBD1. V shed 4 bases and J 5 bases; nucleotides not matched to a gene: 10. The CDR3 extends over 16 amino acids. CDR1 and CDR2 from the germline V gene are SGHRS and YFSETQ.

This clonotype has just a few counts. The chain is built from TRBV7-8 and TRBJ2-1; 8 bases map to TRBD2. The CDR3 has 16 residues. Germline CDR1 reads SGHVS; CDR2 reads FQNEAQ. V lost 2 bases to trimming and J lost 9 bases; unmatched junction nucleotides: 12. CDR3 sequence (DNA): TGTGCCAGCAGCTTAAAGGCTCGAGCGGGAGTCCCTGAGCAGTTCTTC. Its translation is CASSLKARAGVPEQFF.

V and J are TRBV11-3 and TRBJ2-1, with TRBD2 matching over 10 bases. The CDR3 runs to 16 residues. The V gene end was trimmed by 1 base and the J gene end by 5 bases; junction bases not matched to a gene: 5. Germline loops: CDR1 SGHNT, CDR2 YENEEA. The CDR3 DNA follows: TGTGCCAGCAGCTTAGGGGTAGCGGGGGGCAACAATGAGCAGTTCTTC. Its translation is CASSLGVAGGNNEQFF. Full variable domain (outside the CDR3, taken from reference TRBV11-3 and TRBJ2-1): EAGVVQSPRYKIIEKKQPVAFWCNPISGHNTLYWYLQNLGQGPELLIRYENEEAVDDSQLPKDRFSAERLKGVDSTLKIQPAELGDSAVYLCASSLGVAGGNNEQFFGPGTRLTVL.

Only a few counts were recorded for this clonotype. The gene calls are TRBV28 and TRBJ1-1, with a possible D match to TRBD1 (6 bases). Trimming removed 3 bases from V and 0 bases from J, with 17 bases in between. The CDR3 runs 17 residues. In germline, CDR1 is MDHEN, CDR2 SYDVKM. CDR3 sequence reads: CASSFPGAGKLNTEAFF. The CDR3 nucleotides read TGTGCCAGCAGTTTTCCAGGGGCAGGGAAGCTGAACACTGAAGCTTTCTTT.

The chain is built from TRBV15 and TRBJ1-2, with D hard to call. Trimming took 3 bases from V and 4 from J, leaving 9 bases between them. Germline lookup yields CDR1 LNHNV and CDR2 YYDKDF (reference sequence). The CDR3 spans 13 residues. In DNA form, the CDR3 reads TGTGCCACCAGCAGCGAAAACAGCTATGGCTACACCTTC. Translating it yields CATSSENSYGYTF.

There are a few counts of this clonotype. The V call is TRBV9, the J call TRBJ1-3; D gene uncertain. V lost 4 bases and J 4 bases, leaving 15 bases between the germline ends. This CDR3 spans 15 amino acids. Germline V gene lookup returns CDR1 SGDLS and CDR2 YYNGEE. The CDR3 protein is CASSFPGSGGNTIYF. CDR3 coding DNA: TGTGCCAGCAGCTTTCCCGGGTCCGGGGGAAACACCATATATTTT.

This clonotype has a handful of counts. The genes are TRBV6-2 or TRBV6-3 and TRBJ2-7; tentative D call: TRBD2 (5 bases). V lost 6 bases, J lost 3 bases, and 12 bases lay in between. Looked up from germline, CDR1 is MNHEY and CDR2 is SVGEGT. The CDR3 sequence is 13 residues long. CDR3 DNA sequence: TGTGCCAGCAGCCACGGGGAGAACTACGAGCAGTACTTC. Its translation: CASSHGENYEQYF.

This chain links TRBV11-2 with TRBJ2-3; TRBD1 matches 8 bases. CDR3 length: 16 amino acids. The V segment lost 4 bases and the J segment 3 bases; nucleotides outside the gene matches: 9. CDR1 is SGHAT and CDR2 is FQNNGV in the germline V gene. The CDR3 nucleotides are TGTGCCAGCAGCTCCACCCGGACAGGGTCGACAGATACGCAGTATTTT. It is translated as CASSSTRTGSTDTQYF. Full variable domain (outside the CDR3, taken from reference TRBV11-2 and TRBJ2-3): EAGVAQSPRYKIIEKRQSVAFWCNPISGHATLYWYQQILGQGPKLLIQFQNNGVVDDSQLPKDRFSAERLKGVDSTLKIQPAKLEDSAVYLCASSSTRTGSTDTQYFGPGTRLTVL.

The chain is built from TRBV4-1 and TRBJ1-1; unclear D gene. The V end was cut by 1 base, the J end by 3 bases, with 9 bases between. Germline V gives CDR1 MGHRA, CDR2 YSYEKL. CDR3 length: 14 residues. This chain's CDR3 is CASSQGRVHTEAFF. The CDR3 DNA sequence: TGCGCCAGCAGCCAAGGGAGGGTGCACACTGAAGCTTTCTTT.

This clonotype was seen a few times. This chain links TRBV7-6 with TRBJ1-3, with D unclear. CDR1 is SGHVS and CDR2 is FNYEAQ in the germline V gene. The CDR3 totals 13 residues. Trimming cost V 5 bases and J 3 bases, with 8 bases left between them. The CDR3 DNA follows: TGTGCCAGCAGCCACCCCCTTGGAAACACCATATATTTT. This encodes CASSHPLGNTIYF.

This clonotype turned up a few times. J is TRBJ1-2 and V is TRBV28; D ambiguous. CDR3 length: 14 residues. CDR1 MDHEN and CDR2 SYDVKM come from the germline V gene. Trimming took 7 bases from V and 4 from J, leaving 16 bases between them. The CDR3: CASTRASASYGYTF. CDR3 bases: TGTGCCAGCACGCGGGCCTCGGCAAGCTATGGCTACACCTTC.

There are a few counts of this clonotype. For the CDR3, the DNA is TGTGCCACCAGCAGATTAGGACAGGCCTCGAGGTCACCCCTCCACTTT. This sequence encodes CATSRLGQASRSPLHF. The rearrangement links TRBV15 to TRBJ1-6, with 7 bases lining up with TRBD1. V gave up 2 bases and J gave up 10 bases; unmatched junction bases: 11. Per the germline V gene, CDR1 is LNHNV and CDR2 is YYDKDF (reference sequence). The CDR3 has 16 amino acids.

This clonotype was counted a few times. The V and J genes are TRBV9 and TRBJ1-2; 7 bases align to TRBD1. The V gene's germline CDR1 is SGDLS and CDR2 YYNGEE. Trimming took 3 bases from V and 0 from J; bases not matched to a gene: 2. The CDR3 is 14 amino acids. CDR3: CASSDRGTNYGYTF. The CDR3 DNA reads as TGTGCCAGCAGCGACAGGGGTACTAACTATGGCTACACCTTC.

As DNA, the CDR3 is TGTGCCAGCAGCTTGGAGGGGTGGTACGTCAATCAGCCCCAGCATTTT. Encoded protein: CASSLEGWYVNQPQHF. The rearrangement uses TRBV7-2 and TRBJ1-5, with D possibly TRBD1 on 5 matching bases. Germline values: CDR1 SGHTA, CDR2 FQGNSA. Trimming shortened V by 3 bases and J by 3 bases, and 15 bases separated the two germline ends. CDR3 length: 16 residues.

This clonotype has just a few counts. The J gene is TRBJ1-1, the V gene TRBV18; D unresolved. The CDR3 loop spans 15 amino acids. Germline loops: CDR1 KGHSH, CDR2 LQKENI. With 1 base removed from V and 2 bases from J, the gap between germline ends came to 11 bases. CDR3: CASSPQERSNTEAFF. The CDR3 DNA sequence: TGTGCCAGCTCACCACAGGAGCGCTCAAACACTGAAGCTTTCTTT.

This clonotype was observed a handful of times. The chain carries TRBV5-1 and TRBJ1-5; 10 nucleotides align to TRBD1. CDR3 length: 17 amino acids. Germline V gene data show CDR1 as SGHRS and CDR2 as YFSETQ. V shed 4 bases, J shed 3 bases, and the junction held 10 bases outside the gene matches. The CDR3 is CASSPGTGVPNNQPQHF. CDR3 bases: TGCGCCAGCAGCCCCGGGACAGGGGTCCCTAACAATCAGCCCCAGCATTTT.

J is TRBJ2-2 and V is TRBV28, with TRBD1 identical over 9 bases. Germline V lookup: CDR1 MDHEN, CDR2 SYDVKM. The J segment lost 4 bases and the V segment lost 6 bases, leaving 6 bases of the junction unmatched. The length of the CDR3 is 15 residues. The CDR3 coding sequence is TGTGCCAGCAGCACGGGACAGGGTTTCACCGGGGAGCTGTTTTTT. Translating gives CASSTGQGFTGELFF. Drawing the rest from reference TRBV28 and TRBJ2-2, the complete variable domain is DVKVTQSSRYLVKRTGEKVFLECVQDMDHENMFWYRQDPGLGLRLIYFSYDVKMKEKGDIPEGYSVSREKKERFSLILESASTNQTSMYLCASSTGQGFTGELFFGEGSRLTVL.

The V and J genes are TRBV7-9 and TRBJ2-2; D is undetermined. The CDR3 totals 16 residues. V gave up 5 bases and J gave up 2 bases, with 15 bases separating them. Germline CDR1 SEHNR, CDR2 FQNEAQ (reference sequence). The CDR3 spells CASSHHGTLNTGELFF. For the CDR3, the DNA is TGTGCCAGCAGCCACCACGGCACACTAAACACCGGGGAGCTGTTTTTT.